This is a list of T cell receptor beta chains from one sample in a study of cytomegalovirus exposure and HLA in healthy donors. Assay used: immunoSEQ multiplex PCR; TCRdb lists only in-frame clones, some missing. The data show over 200,000 clones, around 73% seen once. The material sequenced was PBMCs. These receptors were obtained from a male donor in good health and CMV-seronegative. Both conserved end residues are part of each CDR3. Fields, in order: V gene, clone size, J gene, D gene, CDR3 protein, CDR3 DNA. A D gene is named only where the DNA matches it firmly. Not every row has a clone size; where given, it reads once, few, many or a size class.

V gene: TRBV19; clone size: -; J gene: TRBJ2-1; D gene: -; CDR3 protein: CASSPPLERPRGEQFF; CDR3 DNA: TGTGCCAGTAGTCCACCTTTGGAGCGCCCCCGAGGAGAGCAGTTCTTC
V gene: TRBV2; clone size: -; J gene: TRBJ2-1; D gene: -; CDR3 protein: CASSKGSRYNEQFF; CDR3 DNA: TGTGCCAGCAGTAAGGGGTCTCGCTACAATGAGCAGTTCTTC
V gene: TRBV5-1; clone size: -; J gene: TRBJ2-1; D gene: -; CDR3 protein: CASSLEVASYNEQFF; CDR3 DNA: TGCGCCAGCAGCTTGGAGGTAGCCTCCTACAATGAGCAGTTCTTC
V gene: TRBV10-3; clone size: -; J gene: TRBJ2-2; D gene: TRBD2; CDR3 protein: CASGLAGNTGELFF; CDR3 DNA: TGTGCCAGCGGACTAGCCGGGAACACCGGGGAGCTGTTTTTT
V gene: TRBV28; clone size: few; J gene: TRBJ2-3; D gene: TRBD2; CDR3 protein: CASSTSGTSTDTQYF; CDR3 DNA: TGTGCCAGCAGCACTAGCGGGACTAGCACAGATACGCAGTATTTT
V gene: TRBV18; clone size: few; J gene: TRBJ1-5; D gene: -; CDR3 protein: CASSPGGGNQPQHF; CDR3 DNA: TGTGCCAGCTCACCGGGAGGCGGCAATCAGCCCCAGCATTTT
V gene: TRBV29-1; clone size: -; J gene: TRBJ2-7; D gene: TRBD2; CDR3 protein: CSARYGRDEQYF; CDR3 DNA: TGCAGCGCCCGCTACGGGAGGGACGAGCAGTACTTC
V gene: TRBV6-5; clone size: -; J gene: TRBJ2-7; D gene: TRBD2; CDR3 protein: CASSYGGVDEQYF; CDR3 DNA: TGTGCCAGCAGTTACGGGGGGGTAGACGAGCAGTACTTC
V gene: TRBV19; clone size: once; J gene: TRBJ1-2; D gene: TRBD1; CDR3 protein: CASKDPGTVSYGYTF; CDR3 DNA: TGTGCCAGTAAAGACCCCGGGACAGTCTCCTATGGCTACACCTTC
V gene: TRBV11-3; clone size: -; J gene: TRBJ2-3; D gene: TRBD2; CDR3 protein: CASSLGLAGADTQYF; CDR3 DNA: TGTGCCAGCAGCCTCGGACTAGCGGGAGCAGATACGCAGTATTTT
V gene: TRBV11-2; clone size: -; J gene: TRBJ2-7; D gene: -; CDR3 protein: CASSIVGGYEQYF; CDR3 DNA: TGTGCCAGCAGCATAGTAGGGGGCTACGAGCAGTACTTC
V gene: TRBV7-2; clone size: -; J gene: TRBJ2-7; D gene: TRBD2; CDR3 protein: CASSLERGAYEQYF; CDR3 DNA: TGTGCCAGCAGCTTGGAGCGGGGTGCTTACGAGCAGTACTTC
V gene: TRBV7-2; clone size: -; J gene: TRBJ2-1; D gene: TRBD2; CDR3 protein: CASSISGTVYNEQFF; CDR3 DNA: TGTGCCAGCAGCATAAGCGGGACCGTCTACAATGAGCAGTTCTTC
V gene: TRBV18; clone size: few; J gene: TRBJ1-5; D gene: -; CDR3 protein: CASSPSQGAGQPQHF; CDR3 DNA: TGTGCCAGCTCACCGTCGCAGGGAGCGGGCCAGCCCCAGCATTTT
V gene: TRBV6-5; clone size: few; J gene: TRBJ1-1; D gene: TRBD1; CDR3 protein: CASSYLRTGGNTEAFF; CDR3 DNA: TGTGCCAGCAGTTACTTGAGGACAGGGGGGAACACTGAAGCTTTCTTT
V gene: TRBV7-7; clone size: -; J gene: TRBJ2-5; D gene: -; CDR3 protein: CASSATGFSAETQYF; CDR3 DNA: TGTGCCAGCAGCGCAACAGGGTTTTCGGCAGAGACCCAGTACTTC
V gene: TRBV28; clone size: -; J gene: TRBJ2-3; D gene: TRBD2; CDR3 protein: CASSQLSGLAGDTDTQYF; CDR3 DNA: TGTGCCAGCAGCCAATTATCGGGACTAGCGGGGGACACAGATACGCAGTATTTT
V gene: TRBV2; clone size: once; J gene: TRBJ2-5; D gene: TRBD2; CDR3 protein: CASKPSGETQYF; CDR3 DNA: TGTGCCAGCAAGCCTAGCGGGGAGACCCAGTACTTC
V gene: TRBV10-3; clone size: -; J gene: TRBJ2-1; D gene: -; CDR3 protein: CAISPPQGANEQFF; CDR3 DNA: TGTGCCATCAGTCCCCCCCAGGGTGCGAATGAGCAGTTCTTC
V gene: TRBV7-3; clone size: -; J gene: TRBJ2-7; D gene: -; CDR3 protein: CASSLSSGPYEQYF; CDR3 DNA: TGTGCCAGCAGCTTGAGTAGCGGACCCTACGAGCAGTACTTC
V gene: TRBV6-1; clone size: -; J gene: TRBJ1-1; D gene: TRBD1; CDR3 protein: CASRDRGLSEAFF; CDR3 DNA: TGTGCCAGCAGGGACAGGGGACTATCTGAAGCTTTCTTT
V gene: TRBV11-2; clone size: -; J gene: TRBJ1-1; D gene: -; CDR3 protein: CASSFHRNTEAFF; CDR3 DNA: TGTGCCAGCAGCTTCCACAGGAACACTGAAGCTTTCTTT
V gene: TRBV29-1; clone size: -; J gene: TRBJ2-3; D gene: -; CDR3 protein: CSVPPAGTDTQYF; CDR3 DNA: TGCAGCGTTCCACCGGCGGGCACAGATACGCAGTATTTT
V gene: TRBV5-4; clone size: -; J gene: TRBJ2-7; D gene: -; CDR3 protein: CASSLAGGRHEQYF; CDR3 DNA: TGTGCCAGCAGCTTGGCGGGGGGCCGCCACGAGCAGTACTTC
V gene: TRBV7-9; clone size: -; J gene: TRBJ2-7; D gene: -; CDR3 protein: CSSSASRDSSYEQYF; CDR3 DNA: TGTTCCAGCAGCGCGAGCCGAGATAGCTCCTACGAGCAGTACTTC
V gene: TRBV11-2; clone size: -; J gene: TRBJ2-1; D gene: TRBD2; CDR3 protein: CASSFALAGYEQFF; CDR3 DNA: TGTGCCAGCAGCTTTGCGCTAGCGGGATATGAGCAGTTCTTC
V gene: TRBV6-1; clone size: -; J gene: TRBJ2-7; D gene: -; CDR3 protein: CASEDGGPIAEQYF; CDR3 DNA: TGTGCCAGCGAAGACGGAGGGCCCATCGCGGAGCAGTACTTC
V gene: TRBV7-9; clone size: few; J gene: TRBJ2-5; D gene: TRBD1; CDR3 protein: CASSWGQGYQETQYF; CDR3 DNA: TGTGCCAGCAGCTGGGGACAGGGGTACCAAGAGACCCAGTACTTC
V gene: TRBV9; clone size: few; J gene: TRBJ2-4; D gene: -; CDR3 protein: CASSVGGSLAKNIQYF; CDR3 DNA: TGTGCCAGCAGCGTAGGAGGTAGCCTAGCCAAAAACATTCAGTACTTC